The sequence of this T cell receptor (beta chain) was determined in a study of blood T cell repertoires in COVID-19. Study at large: Samples representing acute and convalescent COVID-19 were sourced from the United States, Italy and Spain. From T cells, B-cell-depleted T cells, or PBMCs came the material, which was cDNA or gDNA.

Original processing methods: Researchers report that nucleated cell counts were estimated from reference gene primer amplification. Sequenced by immunoSEQ multiplex PCR; TCRdb stores in-frame clones only, minus some. The D gene and trimming were derived from the DNA, and the V and J assignments and clone size from that table. The sample includes tens of thousands of clones, 85% of them seen just once. Deletions cut 0 bases from V and 4 bases from J, with 11 bases between. CDR1 SGHNT and CDR2 YENEEA come from the germline V gene. The CDR3 contains 15 residues. Source material: peripheral blood. V and J are TRBV11-3 and TRBJ2-3, with a possible D match to TRBD2 (6 bases). The TCR originated in a man older than 75 with acute or convalescent COVID-19. The CDR3 nucleotides read TGTGCCAGCAGCTTAGATGGGCAGCGGGCAGATACGCAGTATTTT. Its translation: CASSLDGQRADTQYF.